This is a list of T cell receptor beta chains from one sample in a study of cytomegalovirus exposure and HLA in healthy donors. Only in-frame clones appear in the TCRdb table, and some are missing; sequencing was by immunoSEQ multiplex PCR. This repertoire includes just over 150,000 clones. The sequenced material came from PBMCs. These receptors were taken from a woman aged 60-70 years in good health and CMV-seronegative. Both conserved end residues are trimmed from each CDR3. Fields, in order: D gene, J gene, V gene, CDR3 protein. D genes are given only for firm matches.

TRBD2	TRBJ2-1	TRBV5-4	ASRLAGGYNEQF
NA	TRBJ1-1	TRBV6-5	ASSSHFGGNTEAF
TRBD2	TRBJ2-3	TRBV13	ASSPTSGRKYTQY
TRBD1	TRBJ1-2	TRBV7-3	ASSLTGTYGYT
NA	TRBJ1-1	TRBV7-2	ASSLTGPTEAF
TRBD1	TRBJ1-1	TRBV27	ASSTDRGHTEAF
NA	TRBJ1-4	TRBV6-1	ASSEGTGREKLF
NA	TRBJ1-4	TRBV11-2	ASSLRALGGEKLF
TRBD1	TRBJ1-2	TRBV7-6	ASSQTGLNYGYT
NA	TRBJ2-1	TRBV7-2	ASSFTRGGYNEQF
TRBD1	TRBJ1-1	TRBV7-9	ASRPDRVNSEAF
NA	TRBJ2-1	TRBV29-1	SVGIARGNDEQF
NA	TRBJ2-7	TRBV6-5	ASSNRVEDEQY
NA	TRBJ2-7	TRBV7-9	ASSLALGVHEQY
NA	TRBJ1-1	TRBV5-1	ASSWTEMNTEAF
NA	TRBJ2-2	TRBV18	ASSPSITAGELF
NA	TRBJ2-1	TRBV7-9	ASTLTRGEQF
TRBD1	TRBJ2-2	TRBV5-4	ASSRDRGGTGELF
NA	TRBJ1-2	TRBV30	AWTLEGPLGYT
NA	TRBJ2-1	TRBV6-5	ASRGGTGGNEQF
TRBD1	TRBJ2-7	TRBV18	ASSPRQGAHEQY
NA	TRBJ2-1	TRBV6-5	ASSYSGQGWDNEQF
NA	TRBJ2-3	TRBV29-1	SVAGTDTQY
NA	TRBJ2-5	TRBV6-5	ASSYSGFRY
NA	TRBJ2-7	TRBV12-5	ASGLVSGSYEQY
TRBD2	TRBJ2-7	TRBV27	ASSRSWESGSYDEQY
NA	TRBJ1-1	TRBV5-1	ASSLAAGETEAF
TRBD1	TRBJ1-1	TRBV7-9	ASSYGTGVTEAF
NA	TRBJ2-2	TRBV4-1	ASSSESHTGELF
NA	TRBJ2-5	TRBV7-3	ASSPRAGQETQY
NA	TRBJ1-6	TRBV7-3	ASSLRTAGSPLH
NA	TRBJ1-1	TRBV2	ASSESTGMAAF
TRBD2	TRBJ2-4	TRBV19	ASSTGTSGKVSKNIQY
TRBD1	TRBJ1-1	TRBV6-5	ASRHRGGTEAF
TRBD1	TRBJ1-1	TRBV10-3	AISEIDRGWAF
NA	TRBJ1-5	TRBV4-2	ASSLEGGLQH
TRBD1	TRBJ1-2	TRBV27	ASSVRTGGGNYGYT
NA	TRBJ2-2	TRBV14	ASSQSGYTGELF
NA	TRBJ2-7	TRBV5-1	ASRASLQIHSYEQY
NA	TRBJ2-6	TRBV5-8	ASSFLRDSGANVLT
TRBD2	TRBJ2-4	TRBV5-1	ASSLALTSGGASGNIQY
TRBD1	TRBJ2-7	TRBV6-5	ASSPGTGGEQY
TRBD1	TRBJ1-1	TRBV10-3	AIGRQGPNTEAF
TRBD1	TRBJ2-3	TRBV7-2	ASSAYRGRSTDTQY
TRBD1	TRBJ1-2	TRBV9	ASRMGAGGLDGYT